This T cell receptor beta chain originates from a study of blood T cells in healthy people across ages. Points on this clonotype: The antigen remains undetermined.

The study's findings and limits: Greater diversity and more naive CD4+ cells were seen in long-lived donors than in aged donors. Unknown donor CMV status possibly confounded expanded clonotype changes. PBMC samples, being unsorted, prevented any conclusive comparison of naive and antigen-experienced cells.

A minimum of 5 micrograms of total RNA was extracted per sample. The use of a sample-barcoded 5' primer and a J-beta primer mix characterized a second PCR of about 7 to 12 cycles. TCRdb independently ran MiXCR on the 5' RACE reads; one entry per CDR3 protein. The sample lists a few hundred thousand distinct CDR3 sequences, roughly half occurring once. The V gene lost 2 bases and the J gene lost 5 bases, with 16 bases spanning the gap. The germline V gene encodes CDR1 SGHAT and CDR2 FQNNGV. The length of the CDR3 is 16 residues. The gene calls are TRBV11-2 and TRBJ2-1, with D hard to call. The sample consisted of blood. The clonotype was recovered from a man in his 60s in good health. The CDR3 spells CASSLLLTQPDNEQFF. The DNA of the CDR3 is TGTGCCAGCAGCTTACTACTCACCCAGCCCGACAATGAGCAGTTCTTC.